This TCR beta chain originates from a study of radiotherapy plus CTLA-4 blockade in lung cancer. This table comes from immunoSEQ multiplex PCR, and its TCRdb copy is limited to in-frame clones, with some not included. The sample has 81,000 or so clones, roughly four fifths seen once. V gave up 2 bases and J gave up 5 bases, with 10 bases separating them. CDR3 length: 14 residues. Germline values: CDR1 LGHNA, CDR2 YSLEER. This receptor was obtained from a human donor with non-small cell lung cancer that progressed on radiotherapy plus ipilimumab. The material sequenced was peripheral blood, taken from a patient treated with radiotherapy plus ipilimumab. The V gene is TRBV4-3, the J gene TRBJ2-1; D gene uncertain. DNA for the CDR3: TGCGCCAGCAGCCAAACCAGTCTTGACAATGAGCAGTTCTTC. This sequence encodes CASSQTSLDNEQFF.